The TCR beta chain under discussion was sequenced for a study of cytomegalovirus exposure and HLA in healthy donors. Both 60 Vbeta primers and 13 Jbeta primers went into the PCR. In the original processing: About 80 million unique TCR beta chains, around 10 million of them shared, were counted by a later analysis. The protocol was immunoSEQ multiplex PCR, while the TCRdb copy is restricted to in-frame clones and leaves out a portion. For V, J and clone size, that table is used; D and trimming come from the DNA. Of 130,000 or so clones listed, about two thirds were seen once; the top ten hold 2% to 3%. This clone was recorded a few times. Its antigen is not known. Study conclusions and caveats: When a later analysis was performed, an Asian-associated ancestry cluster reportedly had fewer N-insertions than the roughly 670-donor mean.

The sequence came from a woman aged 40 to 49 in good health and CMV-seronegative. Input material: PBMCs.

The CDR3 nucleotides are TGTGCCAGCAGCTTAGAAAGGTCTACGGGCACTGAAGCTTTCTTT. Amino acids: CASSLERSTGTEAFF. This rearrangement joins TRBV7-2 to TRBJ1-1; D uncertain. The germline V gene encodes CDR1 SGHTA and CDR2 FQGNSA. This CDR3 contains 15 residues. V shed 1 base and J shed 4 bases, with 13 bases lying between them.